The 10 T cell receptor beta chains below were found in one sample sequenced in a study of identical twins. Via MiXCR, TCRdb re-called the 5' RACE reads, giving one row per CDR3 protein. The sample contains 500,000 to 700,000 distinct CDR3 sequences, under 8.5% of which appear only once. A further study also used this sample, focusing on yellow fever vaccine responses in identical twins.

Sequencing input: PBMCs. These receptors were collected from a woman aged 18-29 years in good health.

This clonotype was picked up a small number of times. This chain joins TRBV9 and TRBJ2-3; 11 positions agree with TRBD1. The V gene end was trimmed by 4 bases and the J gene end by 6 bases; junction bases not matched to a gene: 4. CDR1 is SGDLS and CDR2 is YYNGEE in the germline V gene. The CDR3 extends over 14 amino acids. This chain's CDR3 is CASSIGQGADTQYF. DNA of the CDR3: TGTGCCAGCAGCATCGGACAGGGGGCCGATACGCAGTATTTT. The whole variable domain, remainder taken from reference TRBV9 and TRBJ2-3, is DSGVTQTPKHLITATGQRVTLRCSPRSGDLSVYWYQQSLDQGLQFLIQYYNGEERAKGNILERFSAQQFPDLHSELNLSSLELGDSALYFCASSIGQGADTQYFGPGTRLTVL.

The CDR3 sequence is CASSFQGWSSADTQYF. The DNA for the CDR3 is TGCGCCAGCAGCTTCCAGGGTTGGTCTTCCGCGGATACGCAGTATTTT. The chain uses TRBV5-1 and TRBJ2-3; a weak D match, TRBD1 (5 bases). The germline V gene has CDR1 SGHRS and CDR2 YFSETQ. The CDR3 sequence is 16 residues long. V lost 2 bases, J lost 6 bases, and 19 bases lay in between.

J is TRBJ2-5 and V is TRBV3-1, with TRBD2 as a possible D gene (5 bases). The CDR3 is 14 amino acids. Germline CDR1 and CDR2: LGHDT and YNNKEL (reference sequence). V was pared by 0 bases and J by 3 bases, with 8 bases between. CDR3 amino acids: CASSQESAEETQYF. As DNA, the CDR3 is TGTGCCAGCAGCCAAGAGTCAGCGGAAGAGACCCAGTACTTC.

This clonotype was detected ten times or more. This chain joins TRBV6-1 and TRBJ2-1; 8 bases line up with TRBD2. Trimming cost V 7 bases and J 1 base; bases outside gene matches: 6. CDR1 and CDR2 (germline): MNHNS, SASEGT. The CDR3 sequence is 15 residues long. The CDR3 here is CASTGSGESYNEQFF. The CDR3 DNA sequence: TGTGCCAGCACCGGTAGCGGGGAATCCTACAATGAGCAGTTCTTC.

This clonotype has a handful of counts. This sequence joins TRBV13 and TRBJ2-3; D remains ambiguous. CDR1 and CDR2 from the germline V gene are PRHDT and FYEKMQ (reference sequence). The CDR3 covers 11 residues. Trimming removed 5 bases from V and 7 bases from J, with 7 bases in between. The CDR3 DNA reads as TGTGCCAGCAGCAGACAACATACGCAGTATTTT. Translated: CASSRQHTQYF.

The chain has TRBV7-2 and TRBJ2-1; D not certain. CDR1 and CDR2 from the germline V gene are SGHTA and FQGNSA. The CDR3 contains 14 residues. The germline V and J ends were trimmed by 1 base and 6 bases, with 10 bases remaining between them. CDR3 sequence: CASSLDVSFNEQFF. The CDR3 DNA follows: TGTGCCAGCAGCTTAGATGTAAGTTTCAATGAGCAGTTCTTC. The complete variable domain, with remaining parts taken from reference TRBV7-2 and TRBJ2-1, reads GAGVSQSPSNKVTEKGKDVELRCDPISGHTALYWYRQSLGQGLEFLIYFQGNSAPDKSGLPSDRFSAERTGGSVSTLTIQRTQQEDSAVYLCASSLDVSFNEQFFGPGTRLTVL.

This clonotype was detected only a few times. The chain carries TRBV3-1 and TRBJ2-1, with D possibly TRBD2 on 7 matching bases. The CDR3 runs 16 residues. Trimming shortened V by 0 bases and J by 7 bases, and 16 bases separated the two germline ends. Germline V gene data show CDR1 as LGHDT and CDR2 as YNNKEL (reference sequence). CDR3 region: CASSQDGGGAGNEQFF. The CDR3 DNA sequence: TGTGCCAGCAGCCAAGATGGGGGGGGGGCTGGGAATGAGCAGTTCTTC.

This chain connects TRBV5-1 to TRBJ2-1; D remains unclear. V dropped 0 bases and J dropped 0 bases, with 19 bases sitting between them. This CDR3 is 19 amino acids long. CDR1 is SGHRS and CDR2 is YFSETQ in the germline V gene. The CDR3 DNA sequence: TGCGCCAGCAGCTTGGCCAGTGGGTCGGCAACCCCCTCCTACAATGAGCAGTTCTTC. Its translation is CASSLASGSATPSYNEQFF.

This clonotype was observed many times. The chain links TRBV12-3 or TRBV12-4 to TRBJ2-7, with 13 nucleotides matching TRBD2. The J segment lost 2 bases and the V segment lost 5 bases, leaving 6 bases of the junction unmatched. The CDR3 has 16 residues. The CDR3 bases are TGTGCCAGCAGTCAGCCGGGACTAGCGGGGCCCTACGAGCAGTACTTC. As protein: CASSQPGLAGPYEQYF.

This clonotype was counted ten times or more. This chain connects TRBV7-9 to TRBJ2-4; 9 bases map to TRBD1. Germline lookup yields CDR1 SEHNR and CDR2 FQNEAQ (reference sequence). With V trimmed by 6 bases and J by 1 base, 1 base remained unmatched. The CDR3 consists of 14 residues. CDR3 bases: TGTGCCAGCAGGGGACAGGGTGCCAAAAACATTCAGTACTTC. Encoded protein: CASRGQGAKNIQYF.